Shown below are 22 T cell receptor beta chains from a single sample sequenced in a study of blood T cell repertoires in COVID-19 (TCRdb year 2020). The receptor library was made with the immunoSEQ multiplex PCR assay. TCRdb carries this immuneACCESS record with in-frame sequences only. Its versions omit some clonotypes, under half of them owing to an unresolved V gene in the studies checked, with the rest unexplained. In this sample the table shows 150,000 or so clones, roughly 85% of which occur a single time. Around 8% of the sample rests with the top ten. Sequenced: peripheral blood. The receptors shown here come from an older woman with COVID-19, enrolled during active disease.

With respect to this clone: The junction and the germline gene differ at one end; a read error may be behind it. CDR3 DNA sequence: TGTGCTAGCAGCTTGGGGCAGTGGAATGAGCAGTTCTTC. Residues: CASSLGQWNEQFF. The chain uses TRBV7-7 and TRBJ2-1; a possible D gene is TRBD1 (5 bases). CDR3 length: 13 residues. Germline CDR1 and CDR2: SSHAT and FNYEAQ (reference sequence).

V gene TRBV5-1 combines with J gene TRBJ1-4; 10 bases line up with TRBD1. The CDR3 sequence is 15 residues long. CDR1 and CDR2 (germline): SGHRS, YFSETQ. The V segment lost 4 bases and the J segment 7 bases; nucleotides outside the gene matches: 7. CDR3 nucleotides: TGCGCCAGCAGCACCCTGACAGGGGGCGGTGAAAAACTGTTTTTT. It specifies CASSTLTGGGEKLFF.

This clone was seen once. J is TRBJ1-2 and V is TRBV30; D ambiguous. The CDR3 is 12 amino acids. With 7 bases removed from V and 8 bases from J, the gap between germline ends came to 17 bases. Germline V CDR1 and CDR2: GTSNPN, SVGIG (reference sequence). CDR3 residues: CASMQVVWGYTF. DNA of the CDR3: TGTGCCTCGATGCAGGTGGTCTGGGGCTACACCTTC. The whole variable domain, filled in from reference TRBV30 and TRBJ1-2, reads SQTIHQWPATLVQPVGSPLSLECTVEGTSNPNLYWYRQAAGRGLQLLFYSVGIGQISSEVPQNLSASRPQDRQFILSSKKLLLSDSGFYLCASMQVVWGYTFGSGTRLTVV.

This clone was counted between two and nine times. The J gene is TRBJ2-7, the V gene TRBV4-2; TRBD1 matches 9 bases. V shed 4 bases and J 2 bases; nucleotides not matched to a gene: 3. The germline V gene has CDR1 LGHNA and CDR2 YNFKEQ. The CDR3 is made up of 14 amino acids. The CDR3 is CASSPRDRAYEQYF. CDR3 coding DNA: TGTGCCAGCAGCCCTAGGGACAGGGCCTACGAGCAGTACTTC.

The gene calls are TRBV4-3 and TRBJ1-2; a weak D match, TRBD1 (6 bases). Germline-derived CDR1 and CDR2 are LGHNA and YSLEER. V was pared by 1 base and J by 1 base, with 13 bases between. The CDR3 is 16 amino acids. This CDR3 is CASSQGGYRVNYGYTF. The CDR3 DNA sequence: TGCGCCAGCAGCCAAGGAGGCTACAGGGTTAACTATGGCTACACCTTC.

The chain is built from TRBV4-2 and TRBJ1-2, with 7 bases fitting TRBD1. Germline CDR1 and CDR2: LGHNA and YNFKEQ. The CDR3 totals 16 residues. With V trimmed by 2 bases and J by 0 bases, 6 bases remained unmatched. CDR3 nucleotides: TGTGCCAGCAGCCAAATGGAGACAGGGCCTAACTATGGCTACACCTTC. Its translation: CASSQMETGPNYGYTF.

The V call is TRBV2, the J call TRBJ1-1; D is possibly TRBD1 (5 bases). This CDR3 comprises 15 residues. Germline CDR1 SNHLY, CDR2 FYNNEI. Trimming pared 4 bases from V and 7 bases from J, leaving 19 bases between. CDR3 region: CASSGGTGVNNEAFF. The DNA for the CDR3 is TGTGCCAGCAGTGGGGGGACGGGGGTTAATAATGAAGCTTTCTTT.

The chain employs TRBV7-8 and TRBJ1-1, with TRBD1 identical over 7 bases. J was trimmed by 2 bases and V by 4 bases; bases with no gene match: 4. CDR3 length: 14 residues. Germline lookup yields CDR1 SGHVS and CDR2 FQNEAQ. CDR3 DNA: TGTGCCAGCAGCTCCAGGGGGTACAACACTGAAGCTTTCTTT. It codes for CASSSRGYNTEAFF.

This clone was detected a few times. The chain couples TRBV19 to TRBJ1-5; tentatively, D is TRBD1 (6 bases). The CDR3 extends over 13 amino acids. CDR1 is LNHDA, CDR2 SQIVND, per germline (reference sequence). V lost 7 bases to trimming and J lost 1 base, with 8 bases between them. In nucleotides, the CDR3 is TGTGCCAGTACGGACAGAAGCAATCAGCCCCAGCATTTT. This gives the protein CASTDRSNQPQHF.

This clone showed up just a few times. V usage is TRBV9 and J usage is TRBJ2-5, with TRBD1 matching over 7 bases. There are 14 residues in the CDR3. The V gene end was trimmed by 4 bases and the J gene end by 5 bases; junction bases not matched to a gene: 8. Germline lookup yields CDR1 SGDLS and CDR2 YYNGEE. As DNA, the CDR3 is TGTGCCAGCAGCCCGTTGACAGGGATCGAGACCCAGTACTTC. Amino acid sequence: CASSPLTGIETQYF.

The chain combines TRBV11-2 with TRBJ2-5, with D unresolved. The ends were cut back, 4 bases at V and 4 bases at J, with 7 bases in the middle. This CDR3 spans 12 amino acids. The germline V gene encodes CDR1 SGHAT and CDR2 FQNNGV. CDR3 amino acids: CASSSGLETQYF. The CDR3 DNA reads as TGTGCCAGCAGCTCCGGTTTAGAGACCCAGTACTTC.

This sequence joins TRBV18 and TRBJ1-2; D ambiguous. The CDR3 totals 13 residues. Looked up from germline, CDR1 is KGHSH and CDR2 is LQKENI. The ends were cut back, 1 base at V and 5 bases at J, with 8 bases in the middle. CDR3 coding DNA: TGTGCCAGCTCACCACGTACAGCTTATGGCTACACCTTC. Protein sequence: CASSPRTAYGYTF.

The rearrangement joins TRBV19 to TRBJ1-1, with 8 bases matching TRBD1. J lost 7 bases, V lost 2 bases, and 6 bases had no gene match. Germline-derived CDR1 and CDR2 are LNHDA and SQIVND (reference sequence). The CDR3 sequence is 14 residues long. CDR3 bases: TGTGCCAGTAGTATATACAGGGGGGGGAGTGAAGCTTTCTTT. Its protein is CASSIYRGGSEAFF. The full variable domain, completed using reference TRBV19 and TRBJ1-1, is DGGITQSPKYLFRKEGQNVTLSCEQNLNHDAMYWYRQDPGQGLRLIYYSQIVNDFQKGDIAEGYSVSREKKESFPLTVTSAQKNPTAFYLCASSIYRGGSEAFFGQGTRLTVV.

The J gene is TRBJ1-4, the V gene TRBV5-6, with D unclear. The CDR3 is 16 residues long. CDR1 SGHDT and CDR2 YYEEEE come from the germline V gene. With 0 bases removed from V and 8 bases from J, the gap between germline ends came to 17 bases. The CDR3 here is CASSLGATRPREKLFF. The CDR3 nucleotides are TGTGCCAGCAGCTTGGGGGCGACCCGGCCCAGAGAAAAACTGTTTTTT.

The gene calls are TRBV30 and TRBJ2-7, with 7 bases lining up with TRBD1. The CDR3 is 14 amino acids. Per germline, CDR1 GTSNPN and CDR2 SVGIG (reference sequence). The ends lost 5 bases at V and 2 bases at J; junction bases unmatched: 9. CDR3 bases: TGTGCCTGGTCCACCGGGACAGCTGCCTACGAGCAGTACTTC. Translation gives CAWSTGTAAYEQYF.

In its sample, this clone was seen a few times. This chain links TRBV2 with TRBJ1-3; 9 nucleotides agree with TRBD1. Germline V lookup: CDR1 SNHLY, CDR2 FYNNEI. The CDR3 is 15 residues long. V dropped 5 bases and J dropped 4; count of bases not matched to a gene: 6. The CDR3 nucleotides read TGTGCCAGCAGTTATACGGACAGGGGAGGAAACACCATATATTTT. Its translation: CASSYTDRGGNTIYF.

The chain employs TRBV9 and TRBJ1-6, with TRBD1 identical over 7 bases. The CDR3 consists of 15 residues. From germline, CDR1 is SGDLS and CDR2 YYNGEE. V gave up 4 bases and J gave up 10 bases; unmatched junction bases: 11. CDR3 in amino acids: CASSLTGDLWSPLHF. CDR3 bases: TGTGCCAGCAGCCTTACAGGGGATCTCTGGTCACCCCTCCACTTT.

The chain carries TRBV10-3 and TRBJ1-6; D is unclear. This CDR3 is 13 amino acids long. Germline lookup yields CDR1 ENHRY and CDR2 SYGVKD. V lost 8 bases and J 10 bases, leaving 15 bases between the germline ends. CDR3 DNA sequence: TGTGCCATCGCAGGCGAAGTCCGGTCACCCCTCCACTTT. It codes for CAIAGEVRSPLHF.

The chain has TRBV5-1 and TRBJ1-5, with 10 bases fitting TRBD1. The CDR3 covers 15 residues. The germline gives CDR1 SGHRS, CDR2 YFSETQ. J gave up 2 bases and V 5 bases, and 4 bases lay outside the gene matches. The CDR3 region has the DNA TGCGCCAGCAGTTCCGGGACAGGGGGCAATCAGCCCCAGCATTTT. Translation gives CASSSGTGGNQPQHF.

The CDR3 DNA is TGTGCCAGTAGATCGCGTCCGGCTGAAGCTTTCTTT. As protein: CASRSRPAEAFF. The V and J genes are TRBV19 and TRBJ1-1; D is undetermined. Between the trimmed V and J ends, which lost 6 bases and 6 bases, there was a span of 11 bases. This CDR3 comprises 12 residues. The germline V gene has CDR1 LNHDA and CDR2 SQIVND (reference sequence).

The V gene is TRBV10-3, the J gene TRBJ2-3; D is uncertain. CDR1 ENHRY and CDR2 SYGVKD come from the germline V gene. The CDR3 extends over 12 amino acids. V was cut by 10 bases and J by 1 base, with 9 bases left in between. In DNA form, the CDR3 reads TGTGCCACTCAGTCAGGCACAGATACGCAGTATTTT. Protein sequence: CATQSGTDTQYF.

This chain connects TRBV27 to TRBJ1-2; D unresolved. CDR3 size: 17 residues. Trimming cost V 5 bases and J 0 bases, with 19 bases left between them. Germline V lookup: CDR1 MNHEY, CDR2 SMNVEV (reference sequence). CDR3 region: CASSLSGLPVSNYGYTF. CDR3 in DNA: TGTGCCAGCAGTCTTTCGGGGTTACCAGTATCTAACTATGGCTACACCTTC.